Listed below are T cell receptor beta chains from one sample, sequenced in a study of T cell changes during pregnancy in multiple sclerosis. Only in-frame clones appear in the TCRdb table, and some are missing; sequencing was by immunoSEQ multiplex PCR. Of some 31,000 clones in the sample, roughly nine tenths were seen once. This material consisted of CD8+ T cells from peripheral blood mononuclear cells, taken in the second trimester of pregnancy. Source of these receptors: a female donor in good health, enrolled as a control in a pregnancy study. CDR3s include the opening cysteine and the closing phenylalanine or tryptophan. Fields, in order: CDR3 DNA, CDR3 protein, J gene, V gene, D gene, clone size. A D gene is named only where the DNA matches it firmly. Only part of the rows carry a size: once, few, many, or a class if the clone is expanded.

TGCGCCAGCAGTCTCCGGGACAGGGTCGGCACCGGGGAGCTGTTTTTT,CASSLRDRVGTGELFF,TRBJ2-2,TRBV23-1,TRBD1,once
TGTGCCAGCAGTGACGGGGGGCTAGCGGGGGACAACACCGGGGAGCTGTTTTTT,CASSDGGLAGDNTGELFF,TRBJ2-2,TRBV6-4,TRBD2,few
TGTGCCAGCAGGAGGCGGACAGGGAGCAATCAGCCCCAGCATTTT,CASRRRTGSNQPQHF,TRBJ1-5,TRBV25-1,TRBD1,.
TGTGCCTGGAGTTCCCCCCTTGGCATGAACACTGAAGCTTTCTTT,CAWSSPLGMNTEAFF,TRBJ1-1,TRBV30,.,few
TGTGCCTGGAGCAACGACGGACAGGTCATGAACACTGAAGCTTTCTTT,CAWSNDGQVMNTEAFF,TRBJ1-1,TRBV30,TRBD1,.
TGTGCCAGCAGCGTCTGGCCTAGACAGTTGGTAGACGAGCAGTACTTC,CASSVWPRQLVDEQYF,TRBJ2-7,TRBV2,.,.
TGTGCCAGCAGCGCGACTAGTGGGGAGACCCAGTACTTC,CASSATSGETQYF,TRBJ2-5,TRBV9,.,.
TGCGCCAGCAGCCCCCGACAGGGGGCGGGTGAAAAACTGTTTTTT,CASSPRQGAGEKLFF,TRBJ1-4,TRBV4-1,TRBD1,once
TGTGCCAGCAGCTGGGACACGAACTATGGCTACACCTTC,CASSWDTNYGYTF,TRBJ1-2,TRBV7-2,.,.
TGTGCCAGCAGCCAAGATCCCTCGGGGGGGCCCCACAATGAGCAGTTCTTC,CASSQDPSGGPHNEQFF,TRBJ2-1,TRBV4-2,TRBD2,.
TGTGCCAGCAGCGTAGCGGGGGGCGATACTAGCACAGATACGCAGTATTTT,CASSVAGGDTSTDTQYF,TRBJ2-3,TRBV9,.,.
TGTGCCAGCAGCCCACGGGGACAGGTAGGAAGCACAGATACGCAGTATTTT,CASSPRGQVGSTDTQYF,TRBJ2-3,TRBV13,TRBD1,.
TGTGCCAGCAGCTTCGAACAGGGGTCTGAAGCTTTCTTT,CASSFEQGSEAFF,TRBJ1-1,TRBV7-9,TRBD1,.
TGTGCCAGCAGCCCCTCGGCGGGTAACACCGGGGAGCTGTTTTTT,CASSPSAGNTGELFF,TRBJ2-2,TRBV7-9,.,.
TGTGCCTGCCAACAGGGGGCAATGGCTGAAGCTTTCTTT,CACQQGAMAEAFF,TRBJ1-1,TRBV27,TRBD1,.
TGTGCCAGCAGCCAAGAACTAGCGGGGACTCACGAGCAGTACTTC,CASSQELAGTHEQYF,TRBJ2-7,TRBV4-2,TRBD2,.
TGTGCCAGCAGTCCTCAACAGGGTGTGAACACTGAAGCTTTCTTT,CASSPQQGVNTEAFF,TRBJ1-1,TRBV25-1,.,.
TGTGCCAGCAGCTTAGATCTACGACAGTACACCGGGGAGCTGTTTTTT,CASSLDLRQYTGELFF,TRBJ2-2,TRBV11-3,.,.
TGTGCCAGCAGCCCACCGGGGGGTGGGCTAAATACGCAGTATTTT,CASSPPGGGLNTQYF,TRBJ2-3,TRBV7-2,TRBD2,.
TGCGCCAGCAGCCAAGATGGGGCCCCTGGGGCTATCTCACCCCTCCACTTT,CASSQDGAPGAISPLHF,TRBJ1-6,TRBV4-3,.,.
TGTGCCAGCAGCGTAGGACAGGCCTCATATACGCAGTATTTT,CASSVGQASYTQYF,TRBJ2-3,TRBV9,.,.
TGTGCCTGGAGTGTACGTGGCGGGAACACTGAAGCTTTCTTT,CAWSVRGGNTEAFF,TRBJ1-1,TRBV30,.,.
TGTGCCACAAAGGACCCCTGGGGCATGAACACTGAAGCTTTCTTT,CATKDPWGMNTEAFF,TRBJ1-1,TRBV19,.,once
TGTGCCAGCAGTTGGACAGGGGTTAATGAAAAACTGTTTTTT,CASSWTGVNEKLFF,TRBJ1-4,TRBV27,TRBD1,.
TGTGCCAGCAGTGAAGCGGGAGACCTCGACGAGCAGTACTTC,CASSEAGDLDEQYF,TRBJ2-7,TRBV6-1,.,.
TGCGCCAGCTCCGCGGACAGCGCTACAACTAATGAAAAACTGTTTTTT,CASSADSATTNEKLFF,TRBJ1-4,TRBV5-1,.,.
TGTGCCAGCAGTCCGGGACAGGGATACAATGAGCAGTTCTTC,CASSPGQGYNEQFF,TRBJ2-1,TRBV9,TRBD1,.
TGTGCCAGCAGTGCCGGGACAACGAACACCGGGGAGCTGTTTTTT,CASSAGTTNTGELFF,TRBJ2-2,TRBV9,.,.
TGTGCCAGCAGCTATGGGGGGTGGCGGACCTACGAGCAGTACTTC,CASSYGGWRTYEQYF,TRBJ2-7,TRBV27,.,once
TGCGCCAGCAGCCAAGATTCGATGACAGGCTACAATGAGCAGTTCTTC,CASSQDSMTGYNEQFF,TRBJ2-1,TRBV4-3,.,.
TGTGCCAGCAGCCTCGGACTAGCGGGGGCCCAAGAGACCCAGTACTTC,CASSLGLAGAQETQYF,TRBJ2-5,TRBV7-3,TRBD2,.
TGTGCCAGCAGCTCAAGAATACTAGCGGGGCTTAGCACAGATACGCAGTATTTT,CASSSRILAGLSTDTQYF,TRBJ2-3,TRBV5-4,TRBD2,.
TGTGCCAGCAGTTACTACGGACAGCACAATGAGCAGTTCTTC,CASSYYGQHNEQFF,TRBJ2-1,TRBV6-5,.,.
TGCGCCAGCAGCCAAGAGGCTAGCGGCTTCTACGAGCAGTACTTC,CASSQEASGFYEQYF,TRBJ2-7,TRBV4-3,TRBD2,.
TGTGCCAGCATGAAACAGGAAAATAGCAATCAGCCCCAGCATTTT,CASMKQENSNQPQHF,TRBJ1-5,TRBV7-2,.,few
TGTGCCAGCACCGAGAGATACACCGGGGAGCTGTTTTTT,CASTERYTGELFF,TRBJ2-2,TRBV2,.,few
TGTGCCAGCAGCTCGTATTCCGGGACAGCCTACAATGAGCAGTTCTTC,CASSSYSGTAYNEQFF,TRBJ2-1,TRBV7-2,TRBD1,.
TGTGCCAGCAGCTTAAAGGGGACAGGGGGCTACGGTGAAAAACTGTTTTTT,CASSLKGTGGYGEKLFF,TRBJ1-4,TRBV13,TRBD1,.
TGTGCCAGCAGCTTATTTGGTGGGGGGGCCTCCTACAATGAGCAGTTCTTC,CASSLFGGGASYNEQFF,TRBJ2-1,TRBV7-3,.,.
TGTGCCAGCAGCCAAGCCATAGGGACAGCGAACACTGAAGCTTTCTTT,CASSQAIGTANTEAFF,TRBJ1-1,TRBV14,TRBD1,.
TGTGCCAGCAGCGTACAGGGGGCGCGGGGCTACACCTTC,CASSVQGARGYTF,TRBJ1-2,TRBV16,TRBD1,.
TGCGCCAGCAGCTCCGGACTAGCGGGGGGGCGTACCTACAATGAGCAGTTCTTC,CASSSGLAGGRTYNEQFF,TRBJ2-1,TRBV5-1,TRBD2,.
TGTGCCAGCTCGACGGGGGACTACACCGGGGAGCTGTTTTTT,CASSTGDYTGELFF,TRBJ2-2,TRBV18,.,once
TGTGCCATCAGTGAGTCTGAGGGATCTGGGGCCAACGTCCTGACTTTC,CAISESEGSGANVLTF,TRBJ2-6,TRBV10-3,.,.
TGTGCCAGCGTTCCTGCGGGACAGGGTTCCGGGGAGCAGTACTTC,CASVPAGQGSGEQYF,TRBJ2-7,TRBV5-8,TRBD1,.
TGTGCCAGCAGCTTAGCGTCAGGGGGTGGCTACACCTTC,CASSLASGGGYTF,TRBJ1-2,TRBV7-9,TRBD1,.
TGTGCCAGCAGTCCGACTAGCGGGGGGGCCGGAGAGCAGTTCTTC,CASSPTSGGAGEQFF,TRBJ2-1,TRBV6-5,TRBD2,.
TGTGCCAGCACCACAGGGGGCGGAGGTAATTCACCCCTCCACTTT,CASTTGGGGNSPLHF,TRBJ1-6,TRBV27,TRBD1,.
TGTGCCAGCAGTGACTCTGGGGGGGCCGCAGATACGCAGTATTTT,CASSDSGGAADTQYF,TRBJ2-3,TRBV6-4,.,.
TGTGCCAGCAGCTTTAGCCAGGGGGAGTCAATCTACGAGCAGTACTTC,CASSFSQGESIYEQYF,TRBJ2-7,TRBV5-8,TRBD1,medium-sized
TGTGCCAGCAGTGGGTCTAGCAGGGACTTCTACGAGCAGTACTTC,CASSGSSRDFYEQYF,TRBJ2-7,TRBV2,.,.
TGTGCCAGCAGCCAGAGGGGGTACGAGCAGTACTTC,CASSQRGYEQYF,TRBJ2-7,TRBV27,.,.
TGTGCCAGCAGCCAGGGACTAGCGGGGGCCGGAGATACGCAGTATTTT,CASSQGLAGAGDTQYF,TRBJ2-3,TRBV27,TRBD2,.
TGTGCCAGTATGGCGGGGGGCACCATCTATGGCTACACCTTC,CASMAGGTIYGYTF,TRBJ1-2,TRBV19,.,.
TGTGCCAGCAGTGACTCGGGGGCTGCCGGGGAGCTGTTTTTT,CASSDSGAAGELFF,TRBJ2-2,TRBV6-4,.,.
TGTGCCAGTAGTAGTAGCGGGGTAGGGACCGGGGAGCTGTTTTTT,CASSSSGVGTGELFF,TRBJ2-2,TRBV19,TRBD2,.